This T cell receptor (beta chain) was captured by sequencing in a study of T cells in Graves' hyperthyroidism and ophthalmopathy. Points from the study as a whole: Among thyroid clonotypes expanded above 0.001, most also appeared in blood. In simple terms, a model built on 13 V-J features told ophthalmopathy apart from stable hyperthyroidism.

RNA transcripts yielded amplified TCR beta CDR3 regions. First-round RT-PCR with HTBI primers amplified the TCR CDR3 region. TCRdb passed the multiplex PCR reads through MiXCR, listing each CDR3 protein once. Of approximately 400,000 distinct CDR3 sequences in the sample, more than 13% were seen once. Ophthalmopathy cases met thresholds of Clinical Activity Score at least 3, NOSPECS grade at least 4 and duration under 3 months. Investigators excluded patients with uncontrolled infection, other autoimmune disease, pregnancy or lactation. J was trimmed by 6 bases and V by 2 bases; bases with no gene match: 14. The CDR3 contains 18 residues. The germline V gene has CDR1 LGHNT and CDR2 FRNRAP. Worth noting for this clonotype: Its antigen is as yet unknown.

The chain links TRBV12-5 to TRBJ2-2; 8 bases fit TRBD2. The TCR comes from a man aged 45-65 years with Graves' ophthalmopathy. Sequencing was carried out using blood. CDR3 amino acids: CASGLPTRTSGRSGELFF. The CDR3 DNA sequence: TGTGCTAGTGGTTTGCCCACCCGAACCAGCGGGAGATCCGGGGAGCTGTTTTTT.